A selection of T cell receptor beta chains follows, all from one sample in a study of response to subunit inactivated influenza vaccine. MiXCR, run by TCRdb on the RT-PCR reads, gives a single entry per CDR3 protein. The sample carries about 780,000 distinct CDR3 sequences, around 18% recorded once. This specimen was PBMCs from blood, taken roughly 5 days after vaccination. Source of these receptors: a man over 45 who received an inactivated influenza vaccine. The CDR3 runs from the conserved cysteine through the conserved F or W. Each record gives: D gene, clone size, J gene, V gene, CDR3 DNA, CDR3 protein. D genes are given only for firm matches. The listing skips clone size in some rows; elsewhere it reads once, few, many or a size class.

.,.,TRBJ2-3,TRBV12-3/TRBV12-4,TGTGCCAGCAGTTCCCTCCTCGGTGGGGGGGGGCGAGATACGCAGTATTTT,CASSSLLGGGGRDTQYF
.,few,TRBJ1-6,TRBV20-1,TGCAGTGCTAGAGATAGTCCCAGCAGGGGAAGAGGTTCACCCCTCCACTTT,CSARDSPSRGRGSPLHF
.,many,TRBJ2-2,TRBV6-2/TRBV6-3,TGTGCCAGCAGTTATAGTGGCGGGGAGCTGTTTTTT,CASSYSGGELFF
.,.,TRBJ1-1,TRBV6-1,TGTGCCAGCCGAAACGAACGGGGGTCGAACACTGAAGCTTTCTTT,CASRNERGSNTEAFF
TRBD1,few,TRBJ2-3,TRBV10-3,TGTGCCATCAGTGCCGGGACAGGGAACACAGATACGCAGTATTTT,CAISAGTGNTDTQYF
.,few,TRBJ2-3,TRBV7-2,TGTGCCAGCAGCTTAGGTCTAGCTGAAGATACGCAGTATTTT,CASSLGLAEDTQYF
TRBD2,few,TRBJ2-2,TRBV5-1,TGCGCCAGCAGCTTGGATCTCGGGGGGTCCGGGGAGCTGTTTTTT,CASSLDLGGSGELFF
.,.,TRBJ2-5,TRBV18,TGTGCCAGCTCTCCCCAGATCGGGACTCAAGAGACCCAGTACTTC,CASSPQIGTQETQYF
.,.,TRBJ2-7,TRBV7-2,TGTGCCAGCAGCTTAGTTTCTCTGGACCAGAGCTTGCGGTACTTC,CASSLVSLDQSLRYF
.,few,TRBJ1-2,TRBV6-1,TGTGCCAGCAGGCCAGGGGCGCTTAGCTATGGCTACACCTTC,CASRPGALSYGYTF
.,.,TRBJ2-1,TRBV4-2,TGTGCCAGCAGCCGACCGACAGGGAGGCGTTACAATGAGCAGTTCTTC,CASSRPTGRRYNEQFF
TRBD2,many,TRBJ2-7,TRBV29-1,TGCAGCGTTGAAGACACTAGCGGGAGCTACGAGCAGTACTTC,CSVEDTSGSYEQYF
.,.,TRBJ1-6,TRBV7-8,TGTGCCAGCAGCCTTCCGAGCTCCTATAATTCACCCCTCCACTTT,CASSLPSSYNSPLHF
TRBD1,.,TRBJ2-5,TRBV12-3/TRBV12-4,TGTGCCAGCAGTTCAACAGGGGGATCTTCAACCCAGTACTTC,CASSSTGGSSTQYF
.,few,TRBJ1-5,TRBV12-5,TGTGCTAGTGGTTTGGGTGCTCTCAGGGGTCTGAGGAATCAGCCCCAGCATTTT,CASGLGALRGLRNQPQHF
TRBD1,few,TRBJ1-5,TRBV9,TGTGCCAGCAGCGTAGGACAGGGTAGGGGTCAGCCCCAGCATTTT,CASSVGQGRGQPQHF
.,many,TRBJ1-1,TRBV29-1,TGCAGCGCAGGGGACACGAACACTGAAGCTTTCTTT,CSAGDTNTEAFF
.,.,TRBJ2-3,TRBV27,TGTGCCAGCAGTCCGACTCGGACCGCCTATACGCAGTATTTT,CASSPTRTAYTQYF
.,.,TRBJ1-2,TRBV30,TGTGCCTGGAGTGTAGTCCGGTATGGCTACACCTTC,CAWSVVRYGYTF
.,few,TRBJ2-2,TRBV4-2,TGTGCCAGCAGCCAAGCTCTCATCAACCCTCGGGAGCTGTTTTTT,CASSQALINPRELFF
.,.,TRBJ1-5,TRBV4-2,TGTGCCAGCAGCCCCGACGGGCCTAGAGGGCCCCAGCATTTT,CASSPDGPRGPQHF
.,few,TRBJ2-7,TRBV25-1,TGTGCCAGCAGTGTAGACTGGACCTACGAGCAGTACTTC,CASSVDWTYEQYF
.,few,TRBJ2-5,TRBV4-2,TGTGCCAGCAGCCAGAGACTCCAAGAGACCCAGTACTTC,CASSQRLQETQYF
TRBD2,.,TRBJ2-1,TRBV5-1,TGCGCCAGCAATCATCGTAGCGGGAGACTTGGCTACAATGAGCAGTTCTTC,CASNHRSGRLGYNEQFF
TRBD2,.,TRBJ2-7,TRBV27,TGTGCCAGCAGTTTAGTCCTAGCGGGAGTCTACGAGCAGTACTTC,CASSLVLAGVYEQYF
.,.,TRBJ2-3,TRBV10-1,TGCGCCAGCAGTGACGGGGGGACAGCAGATACGCAGTATTTT,CASSDGGTADTQYF
.,many,TRBJ1-1,TRBV10-2,TGCGCCAGCAGGCGGGGACTGAACACTGAAGCTTTCTTT,CASRRGLNTEAFF
.,few,TRBJ2-1,TRBV20-1,TGCAGTGCTAGAGACGTCTACCGAACCTACAATGAGCAGTTCTTC,CSARDVYRTYNEQFF
TRBD1,few,TRBJ1-1,TRBV29-1,TGCAGCGTTGAAAGGGACAGCGACACTGAAGCTTTCTTT,CSVERDSDTEAFF
TRBD1,.,TRBJ2-5,TRBV28,TGTGCCAGCAGAATAGGGGGCCTGAGGGGAGAGACCCAGTACTTC,CASRIGGLRGETQYF
TRBD1,.,TRBJ1-2,TRBV5-4,TGTGCCAGCAGCGTACAGGGGGAGCCTAACTATGGCTACACCTTC,CASSVQGEPNYGYTF
.,few,TRBJ2-1,TRBV29-1,TGCAGCGTTACGAGCGCTGGTGAGTTCTTC,CSVTSAGEFF
.,once,TRBJ1-4,TRBV5-1,TGCGCCAGCAGCTTGGGAAGTCCAACTAATAAAAAACTGTTTTTT,CASSLGSPTNKKLFF
TRBD1,few,TRBJ2-7,TRBV29-1,TGCAGCGCTTCGATGACAGGGGCCTACGAGCAGTACTTC,CSASMTGAYEQYF
.,.,TRBJ2-6,TRBV4-2,TGTGCCAGCAGAGTTCAGGGGCAGCTCCACTCTGGGGCCAACGTCCTGACTTTC,CASRVQGQLHSGANVLTF
.,few,TRBJ1-3,TRBV7-2,TGTGCCAGCAGCTTAGCCAGTCTCTCTGGAAACACCATATATTTT,CASSLASLSGNTIYF
.,.,TRBJ2-6,TRBV9,TGTGCCAGCAGCGTGAACCTCGGGGTCTCTGGGGCCAACGTCCTGACTTTC,CASSVNLGVSGANVLTF
.,.,TRBJ2-1,TRBV28,TGTGCCAGCAGCCCCCAGATGGCAGGGATCAAGTTCTTC,CASSPQMAGIKFF
TRBD1,few,TRBJ1-1,TRBV12-3/TRBV12-4,TGTGCCAGCAGTTCGCGGGACAGGGTGTATTTCTTT,CASSSRDRVYFF
.,many,TRBJ2-5,TRBV29-1,TGCAGCGCCTGGGACACTCCATCGTACCAAGAGACCCAGTACTTC,CSAWDTPSYQETQYF
.,.,TRBJ2-7,TRBV4-3,TGCGCCAGCAGCCAAGGATCCCAGATGGCAGGCTACGAGCAGTACTTC,CASSQGSQMAGYEQYF